The 31 T cell receptor beta chains given below trace back to one sample, sequenced in a study of T cell repertoires in cytomegalovirus infection (dated by TCRdb to about 2019). The sample's treatment or condition label is to be understood as: in vitro stimulation with specific CMV peptide epitopes to enrich CMV-specific T cells. These receptors' targets are unknown. Instrument on record: Illumina HiSeq 1500. TCRdb cleaned the public reads at Q25 with fastp, built clones with MiXCR and kept in-frame beta chains. Merged by CDR3 protein, the rows form single entries marked with the most common genes and DNA. Across this sample there are approximately 600,000 distinct CDR3 sequences, with 40% seen only once. Of the sample, around 50% is held by the ten largest clones. The specimen comprised cultured PBMCs, sampled from culture after CMV antigen stimulation. These receptor sequences come from a human donor in good health (CMV status not recorded). Some clones in this sample may be carry-over from other donors' samples.

V usage is TRBV19 and J usage is TRBJ2-1, with 14 bases lining up with TRBD2. The CDR3 has 19 residues. The germline V gene encodes CDR1 LNHDA and CDR2 SQIVND (reference sequence). With V trimmed by 4 bases and J by 3 bases, 11 bases remained unmatched. The CDR3 DNA reads TGTGCCAGTAGTACCGTAGGACTAGCGGGAGGAGGGGTCTACAATGAGCAGTTCTTC. It is translated as CASSTVGLAGGGVYNEQFF.

The J gene is TRBJ2-3, the V gene TRBV7-9, with TRBD2 identical over 12 bases. The V and J ends lost 4 bases and 9 bases, in that order; junction bases with no gene match: 11. This CDR3 is built from 16 residues. Per the germline V gene, CDR1 is SEHNR and CDR2 is FQNEAQ (reference sequence). CDR3 DNA: TGTGCCAGCAGCTATACTAGCGGGAGGACCCCCCGGACGCAGTATTTT. Translated, it gives CASSYTSGRTPRTQYF.

This clonotype was seen more than once but under ten times. The chain carries TRBV7-6 and TRBJ1-5, with a weak D call TRBD1 (5 bases). V was clipped by 5 bases and J by 6 bases, with 20 bases between them. This CDR3 contains 16 residues. Germline loops: CDR1 SGHVS, CDR2 FNYEAQ. CDR3 sequence reads: CASSPSAWDGSQPQHF. The CDR3 DNA reads TGTGCCAGCAGCCCATCCGCCTGGGACGGGAGTCAGCCCCAGCATTTT.

This clonotype was detected only a few times. The chain employs TRBV7-8 and TRBJ1-5; D gene uncertain. Germline V gene lookup returns CDR1 SGHVS and CDR2 FQNEAQ. The germline V and J ends were trimmed by 2 bases and 11 bases, with 13 bases remaining between them. CDR3 length equals 13 residues. The CDR3 DNA follows: TGTGCCAGCAGCTTACGGATGCCCACGACCCAGCATTTT. This translates into CASSLRMPTTQHF. Full variable domain (remainder filled in from reference TRBV7-8 and TRBJ1-5): GAGVSQSPRYKVAKRGQDVALRCDPISGHVSLFWYQQALGQGPEFLTYFQNEAQLDKSGLPSDRFFAERPEGSVSTLKIQRTQQEDSAVYLCASSLRMPTTQHFGDGTRLSIL.

This chain joins TRBV4-3 and TRBJ2-5, with 9 bases lining up with TRBD2. The ends lost 0 bases at V and 5 bases at J; junction bases unmatched: 7. The CDR3 totals 16 residues. The V gene's germline CDR1 is LGHNA and CDR2 YSLEER. CDR3 sequence: CASSQEIAGVPETQYF. In DNA form, the CDR3 reads TGCGCCAGCAGCCAAGAAATAGCGGGAGTGCCTGAGACCCAGTACTTC.

The chain couples TRBV7-2 to TRBJ1-2; D may be TRBD1 (6 bases). V lost 1 base, J lost 8 bases, and 14 bases lay in between. The CDR3 covers 14 residues. Germline assignment: CDR1 SGHTA and CDR2 FQGNSA. CDR3 sequence: CASSLEGDIRGYTF. DNA for the CDR3: TGTGCCAGCAGCTTAGAGGGGGATATAAGGGGCTACACCTTC.

The rearrangement links TRBV7-6 to TRBJ2-2; 9 bases match TRBD2. CDR3 size: 16 residues. V lost 5 bases, J lost 5 bases, and 9 bases stayed unmatched. The germline CDR1 and CDR2 sequences are SGHVS and FNYEAQ. For the CDR3, the DNA is TGTGCCAGCAGCCAAGGGGGTAGCGGGAGTACCGGGGAGCTGTTTTTT. It translates to CASSQGGSGSTGELFF.

The rearrangement links TRBV18 to TRBJ2-3, with TRBD2 matching 11 bases. The length of the CDR3 is 22 residues. V shed 2 bases, J shed 4 bases, and the junction held 23 bases outside the gene matches. Germline lookup yields CDR1 KGHSH and CDR2 LQKENI. This chain's CDR3 is CASSPGALVLAGGQYEADTQYF. As DNA, the CDR3 is TGTGCCAGCTCACCAGGCGCCCTTGTCCTAGCGGGGGGTCAATACGAGGCAGATACGCAGTATTTT.

The CDR3 nucleotides are TGTGCCAGCAGCCCCGGGACCGCCGCGGGCGAGCAGTACTTC. Its protein product is CASSPGTAAGEQYF. The chain combines TRBV7-4 with TRBJ2-7, with D perhaps given as TRBD1 or TRBD2 (5 bases each). Germline CDR1 reads SGHVT; CDR2 reads SQSDAQ. CDR3 length equals 14 residues. The V gene lost 5 bases and the J gene lost 6 bases, with 17 bases spanning the gap.

In its sample, this clonotype was seen a few times. The chain is built from TRBV7-9 and TRBJ1-1, with 7 bases that match TRBD1. There are 13 residues in the CDR3. V gave up 6 bases and J gave up 5 bases; unmatched junction bases: 6. Germline V lookup: CDR1 SEHNR, CDR2 FQNEAQ (reference sequence). The CDR3 bases are TGTGCCAGCAGTCTACAGGGGTTTACTGAAGCTTTCTTT. Protein sequence: CASSLQGFTEAFF. The full variable domain, in which reference TRBV7-9 and TRBJ1-1 provide the parts outside the CDR3, is DTGVSQNPRHKITKRGQNVTFRCDPISEHNRLYWYRQTLGQGPEFLTYFQNEAQLEKSRLLSDRFSAERPKGSFSTLEIQRTEQGDSAMYLCASSLQGFTEAFFGQGTRLTVV.

This rearrangement joins TRBV5-4 to TRBJ1-6; 11 bases fit TRBD1. Unmatched junction bases numbered 8, after V lost 3 bases and J lost 9 bases. CDR1 and CDR2 (germline): SGHNT, YYREEE (reference sequence). The CDR3 length is 16 residues. The CDR3 sequence: CASSSGTGGRGSPLHF. CDR3 nucleotides: TGTGCCAGCAGCTCCGGGACAGGGGGTAGAGGTTCACCCCTCCACTTT. Together with reference TRBV5-4 and TRBJ1-6, the CDR3 gives the full variable domain: ETGVTQSPTHLIKTRGQQVTLRCSSQSGHNTVSWYQQALGQGPQFIFQYYREEENGRGNFPPRFSGLQFPNYSSELNVNALELDDSALYLCASSSGTGGRGSPLHFGNGTRLTVT.

This clonotype was seen only a few times. The V gene is TRBV6-2 or TRBV6-3, the J gene TRBJ2-5; a weak D match, TRBD2 (5 bases). Between the trimmed V and J ends, which lost 5 bases and 5 bases, there was a span of 15 bases. CDR3 length: 14 amino acids. The germline V gene has CDR1 MNHEY and CDR2 SVGEGT. The CDR3 DNA reads as TGTGCCAGCAGTGAGGGCCTTGACTGGGAGACCCAGTACTTC. Translating gives CASSEGLDWETQYF.

CDR3 coding DNA: TGTGCCAGTAGTATGGCGGGCTGGGAGTACCAAGAGACCCAGTACTTC. This encodes CASSMAGWEYQETQYF. The J gene is TRBJ2-5, the V gene TRBV19; tentative D call: TRBD2 (5 bases). The CDR3 has 16 residues. The germline V gene has CDR1 LNHDA and CDR2 SQIVND (reference sequence). V shed 3 bases and J shed 0 bases, with 14 bases lying between them.

This clonotype was observed a handful of times. The chain links TRBV20-1 to TRBJ1-5, with a possible D match to TRBD1 (6 bases). The V and J ends lost 3 bases and 7 bases respectively, with 10 bases between them. Germline V gene lookup returns CDR1 DFQATT and CDR2 SNEGSKA (reference sequence). The CDR3 spans 12 residues. The CDR3: CSASEGGQPQHF. The CDR3 DNA reads TGCAGTGCTAGTGAGGGGGGGCAGCCCCAGCATTTT.

The chain links TRBV19 to TRBJ2-5; weak D call: TRBD1 (6 bases). Per germline, CDR1 LNHDA and CDR2 SQIVND (reference sequence). There are 13 residues in the CDR3. Trimming took off 5 bases at V and 4 bases at J, with 11 bases between the two ends. The CDR3 here is CASSVAGAETQYF. CDR3 coding DNA: TGTGCCAGTAGTGTCGCAGGGGCAGAGACCCAGTACTTC.

The chain has TRBV19 and TRBJ2-1; TRBD2 agrees at 9 bases. Per germline, CDR1 LNHDA and CDR2 SQIVND (reference sequence). The CDR3 has 14 residues. V lost 2 bases, J lost 6 bases, and 2 bases stayed unmatched. The CDR3 sequence: CASSILAGSNEQFF. The CDR3 DNA reads TGTGCCAGTAGTATACTAGCGGGGAGCAATGAGCAGTTCTTC.

This chain links TRBV2 with TRBJ2-3, with 8 bases matching TRBD2. The CDR3 runs 14 residues. Germline V CDR1 and CDR2: SNHLY, FYNNEI. V dropped 7 bases and J dropped 4; count of bases not matched to a gene: 7. This chain's CDR3 is CASTTAGGADTQYF. CDR3 coding DNA: TGTGCCAGCACAACGGCGGGGGGAGCAGATACGCAGTATTTT. The full variable domain, with the rest looked up from reference TRBV2 and TRBJ2-3, is EPEVTQTPSHQVTQMGQEVILRCVPISNHLYFYWYRQILGQKVEFLVSFYNNEISEKSEIFDDQFSVERPDGSNFTLKIRSTKLEDSAMYFCASTTAGGADTQYFGPGTRLTVL.

The chain links TRBV7-9 to TRBJ2-3, with D unresolved. This CDR3 has 15 residues. CDR1 is SEHNR and CDR2 is FQNEAQ in the germline V gene (reference sequence). Trimming stripped 2 bases from V and 1 base from J, with 10 bases between. The CDR3 reads CASSLSFARTDTQYF. The DNA of the CDR3 is TGTGCCAGCAGCTTAAGTTTTGCGCGCACAGATACGCAGTATTTT.

This clonotype has a handful of counts. The chain is built from TRBV6-2 or TRBV6-3 and TRBJ2-2, with D tentatively TRBD1 (7 bases). V was shortened by 4 bases and J by 2 bases, with 17 bases between the two germline ends. CDR1 is MNHEY, CDR2 SVGEGT, per germline. The length of the CDR3 is 17 residues. CDR3: CASSSLRGEYNTGELFF. The CDR3 bases are TGTGCCAGCAGTTCGCTCAGGGGGGAGTACAACACCGGGGAGCTGTTTTTT.

This chain connects TRBV19 to TRBJ1-5; maybe TRBD1 (6 bases). Trimming left V 1 base short and J 0 bases short, with 22 bases between. The germline V gene has CDR1 LNHDA and CDR2 SQIVND (reference sequence). The CDR3 is made up of 20 amino acids. The CDR3 spells CASSIGPQGPLWDSNQPQHF. Written as DNA, the CDR3 is TGTGCCAGTAGTATAGGGCCCCAGGGGCCCCTTTGGGATAGCAATCAGCCCCAGCATTTT. Full variable domain (missing parts from reference TRBV19 and TRBJ1-5): DGGITQSPKYLFRKEGQNVTLSCEQNLNHDAMYWYRQDPGQGLRLIYYSQIVNDFQKGDIAEGYSVSREKKESFPLTVTSAQKNPTAFYLCASSIGPQGPLWDSNQPQHFGDGTRLSIL.

V and J are TRBV7-2 and TRBJ2-7, with 8 positions matching TRBD2. V was clipped by 1 base and J by 4 bases; unmatched bases: 9. The CDR3 is made up of 16 amino acids. Germline values: CDR1 SGHTA, CDR2 FQGNSA. CDR3 sequence reads: CASSLEERGGGYEQYF. In DNA, the CDR3 is TGTGCCAGCAGCTTAGAGGAACGGGGGGGCGGTTACGAGCAGTACTTC. Variable domain in full (rest from reference TRBV7-2 and TRBJ2-7): GAGVSQSPSNKVTEKGKDVELRCDPISGHTALYWYRQSLGQGLEFLIYFQGNSAPDKSGLPSDRFSAERTGGSVSTLTIQRTQQEDSAVYLCASSLEERGGGYEQYFGPGTRLTVT.

This clonotype was observed a few times. The rearrangement links TRBV7-9 to TRBJ2-7; D may match TRBD1 or TRBD2 (5 bases each). From germline, CDR1 is SEHNR and CDR2 FQNEAQ (reference sequence). This CDR3 comprises 14 residues. Trimming pared 4 bases from V and 3 bases from J, leaving 13 bases between. The CDR3 is CASSSRDGHYEQYF. The CDR3 nucleotides are TGTGCCAGCAGCTCCCGGGACGGGCACTACGAGCAGTACTTC.

The rearrangement joins TRBV20-1 to TRBJ2-5; D possibly matches TRBD1 or TRBD2 (8 bases each). CDR3 length: 15 residues. Germline CDR1 DFQATT, CDR2 SNEGSKA (reference sequence). V gave up 3 bases and J gave up 4 bases, with 18 bases separating them. The CDR3 nucleotides read TGCAGTGCTAGTCCCCAGGGGGCGGGGGGAGAGACCCAGTACTTC. This encodes CSASPQGAGGETQYF.

This chain uses TRBV2 with TRBJ2-1, with 10 positions matching TRBD2. V lost 8 bases, J lost 5 bases, and 9 bases stayed unmatched. There are 15 residues in the CDR3. In germline, CDR1 is SNHLY, CDR2 FYNNEI. CDR3 nucleotides: TGTGCCAGCTACAAAAGGAGCGGGGGGGACAATGAGCAGTTCTTC. Amino acids: CASYKRSGGDNEQFF.

This clonotype was observed a handful of times. The CDR3 region has the DNA TGTGCCATCAGCGTTAGCGGGAGGGCCGAGGGTAATGAGCAGTTCTTC. Translating it yields CAISVSGRAEGNEQFF. V and J are TRBV10-3 and TRBJ2-1; 11 bases are a match to TRBD2. With V trimmed by 6 bases and J by 7 bases, 11 bases remained unmatched. This CDR3 is 16 amino acids long. In germline, CDR1 is ENHRY, CDR2 SYGVKD.

The chain couples TRBV5-1 to TRBJ2-5; 8 bases are shared with TRBD2. The germline V gene has CDR1 SGHRS and CDR2 YFSETQ. V lost 5 bases and J lost 4; bases outside the gene matches: 13. The CDR3 is 16 amino acids. CDR3 residues: CASSLSGGPHRETQYF. In DNA form, the CDR3 reads TGCGCCAGCAGTCTAAGCGGGGGCCCCCATCGAGAGACCCAGTACTTC.

The genes are TRBV12-3 or TRBV12-4 and TRBJ1-2; the D is unclear. The CDR3 contains 12 residues. With 8 bases removed from V and 4 bases from J, the gap between germline ends came to 11 bases. The CDR3 DNA is TGTGCCAGCGCAGACGGAAGCTATGGCTACACCTTC. Translating gives CASADGSYGYTF.

In this sample, this clonotype turned up a few times. The chain joins TRBV7-8 to TRBJ2-5, with TRBD2 matching 9 bases. CDR1 SGHVS and CDR2 FQNEAQ come from the germline V gene. This CDR3 has 17 residues. V shed 1 base, J shed 5 bases, and the junction held 11 bases outside the gene matches. The CDR3 DNA follows: TGTGCCAGCAGCTTAGACTGGGAACTTGCGGGAGGGGAGACCCAGTACTTC. This sequence encodes CASSLDWELAGGETQYF.

This clonotype is a singleton in its sample. CDR3 nucleotides: TGTGCCAGCAGCCTGCAGGGGGCTGGTTCACCCCTCCACTTT. This sequence encodes CASSLQGAGSPLHF. This rearrangement joins TRBV12-3 or TRBV12-4 to TRBJ1-6, with 8 bases fitting TRBD1. Losses at the gene ends were 6 bases for V and 9 bases for J; bases not matched to a gene: 7. This CDR3 is 14 amino acids long.

Regarding this clonotype: Its ends do not fully match the called genes, so a read error is possible. The chain employs TRBV18 and TRBJ2-5; D ambiguous. This CDR3 region has 13 residues. The V gene's germline CDR1 is KGHSH and CDR2 LQKENI. The CDR3, as DNA: TGTGCCAGCTCACCTGGGGTAGAAGAGACCAAGTACTTC. It specifies CASSPGVEETKYF. Based on the CDR3 plus reference TRBV18 and TRBJ2-5, the full variable domain is NAGVMQNPRHLVRRRGQEARLRCSPMKGHSHVYWYRQLPEEGLKFMVYLQKENIIDESGMPKERFSAEFPKEGPSILRIQQVVRGDSAAYFCASSPGVEETKYFGPGTRLLVL.

The chain uses TRBV18 and TRBJ2-5; 9 bases are a match to TRBD2. The ends lost 3 bases at V and 1 base at J; junction bases unmatched: 6. CDR3 length: 16 amino acids. The V gene's germline CDR1 is KGHSH and CDR2 LQKENI. CDR3 residues: CASSPGLAGLQETQYF. CDR3 sequence (DNA): TGTGCCAGCTCACCCGGGCTAGCGGGACTCCAAGAGACCCAGTACTTC.